Presented here are 29 T cell receptor beta chains from one specimen sequenced in a study of cytomegalovirus exposure and HLA in healthy donors. Generated by immunoSEQ multiplex PCR, the TCRdb table keeps only in-frame clones and is missing some. The table lists 200,000 to 300,000 clones, around nine tenths of them singletons. The sample taken for sequencing was PBMCs. The receptors here all came from a man aged 18-30 years in good health and CMV-seronegative.

This clone showed up just once. The chain uses TRBV7-3 and TRBJ2-3, with a weak D call TRBD2 (5 bases). There are 16 residues in the CDR3. V was clipped by 4 bases and J by 0 bases, with 14 bases between them. The germline V gene has CDR1 SGHTA and CDR2 FQGTGA. The CDR3 spells CASSSGLASSTDTQYF. The CDR3 region has the DNA TGTGCCAGCAGCTCCGGACTTGCCTCTAGCACAGATACGCAGTATTTT.

The chain links TRBV11-2 to TRBJ1-1, with TRBD1 as a possible D gene (6 bases). The CDR3 totals 13 residues. Per the germline V gene, CDR1 is SGHAT and CDR2 is FQNNGV. Trimming removed 1 base from V and 8 bases from J, with 11 bases in between. CDR3 DNA: TGTGCCAGCAGCTTAGCGGGGACACCAGAAGCTTTCTTT. Translated, it gives CASSLAGTPEAFF.

The genes are TRBV4-3 and TRBJ2-7; 16 nucleotides align to TRBD2. Looked up from germline, CDR1 is LGHNA and CDR2 is YSLEER. Trimming removed 3 bases from V and 2 bases from J; junction bases left unmatched: 1. The CDR3 sequence is 16 residues long. For the CDR3, the DNA is TGCGCCAGCAGCCAGGGACTAGCGGGAGGGACCTACGAGCAGTACTTC. Its translation: CASSQGLAGGTYEQYF.

The chain joins TRBV6-1 to TRBJ1-3; D call uncertain. The length of the CDR3 is 13 residues. Germline CDR1 MNHNS, CDR2 SASEGT. Trimming took 5 bases from V and 3 from J, leaving 8 bases between them. The CDR3 DNA sequence: TGTGCCAGCAGTCGGGGTTATGGAAACACCATATATTTT. Amino acids: CASSRGYGNTIYF.

A single count supports this clone. V is TRBV5-8 and J is TRBJ2-1; possibly TRBD2 for D (6 bases). Germline loops: CDR1 SGHTS, CDR2 YDEGEE. This CDR3 spans 12 amino acids. The V gene lost 6 bases and the J gene lost 15 bases, with 19 bases spanning the gap. The CDR3 sequence is CASIPGSLMMFF. The DNA of the CDR3 is TGTGCCAGCATCCCCGGGAGCCTAATGATGTTCTTC.

V and J are TRBV28 and TRBJ1-6, with D tentatively TRBD1 (6 bases). Trimming left V 3 bases short and J 6 bases short, with 12 bases between. CDR1 is MDHEN, CDR2 SYDVKM, per germline. The CDR3 has 15 amino acids. DNA for the CDR3: TGTGCCAGCAGTTTGGGGCAGGGGTTTAATTCACCCCTCCACTTT. It specifies CASSLGQGFNSPLHF.

This clone was recorded a few times. This rearrangement joins TRBV29-1 to TRBJ1-5; D gene uncertain. CDR3 length: 13 amino acids. The germline CDR1 and CDR2 sequences are SQVTM and ANQGSEA. Trimming removed 6 bases at V and 3 bases at J, with 12 bases between. In DNA, the CDR3 is TGCAGCGTGGGAGACGGGTCCAATCAGCCCCAGCATTTT. This encodes CSVGDGSNQPQHF.

The chain is built from TRBV27 and TRBJ1-2, with unresolved D. This CDR3 has 11 amino acids. Germline assignment: CDR1 MNHEY and CDR2 SMNVEV (reference sequence). Trimming cost V 8 bases and J 2 bases, with 6 bases left between them. This chain's CDR3 is CASGLNYGYTF. As DNA, the CDR3 is TGTGCCAGCGGCCTCAACTATGGCTACACCTTC.

This sequence joins TRBV28 and TRBJ1-4, with 10 bases aligning to TRBD1. Germline trimming cut 4 bases from V and 5 bases from J; bases unmatched to any gene: 4. Germline lookup yields CDR1 MDHEN and CDR2 SYDVKM. CDR3 size: 15 residues. The CDR3 DNA follows: TGTGCCAGCAGTTCTCAGACAGGGGGCAATGAAAAACTGTTTTTT. It codes for CASSSQTGGNEKLFF. Drawing the rest from reference TRBV28 and TRBJ1-4, the complete variable domain is DVKVTQSSRYLVKRTGEKVFLECVQDMDHENMFWYRQDPGLGLRLIYFSYDVKMKEKGDIPEGYSVSREKKERFSLILESASTNQTSMYLCASSSQTGGNEKLFFGSGTQLSVL.

The chain couples TRBV5-4 to TRBJ2-7; no definite D call. CDR3 length: 12 amino acids. Between the trimmed V and J ends, which lost 0 bases and 4 bases, there was a span of 5 bases. The germline CDR1 and CDR2 sequences are SGHNT and YYREEE (reference sequence). The CDR3 is CASSLAPYEQYF. CDR3 DNA sequence: TGTGCCAGCAGCTTGGCCCCTTACGAGCAGTACTTC.

J is TRBJ2-7 and V is TRBV9; 9 bases match TRBD2. V lost 4 bases to trimming and J lost 4 bases; unmatched junction nucleotides: 6. Looked up from germline, CDR1 is SGDLS and CDR2 is YYNGEE. CDR3 size: 14 residues. For the CDR3, the DNA is TGTGCCAGCAGCCCAAGACTAGCGGCATACGAGCAGTACTTC. This sequence encodes CASSPRLAAYEQYF.

This chain joins TRBV4-3 and TRBJ2-1, with TRBD2 identical over 14 bases. The CDR3 spans 15 residues. Trimming cost V 4 bases and J 8 bases; bases outside gene matches: 4. Germline lookup yields CDR1 LGHNA and CDR2 YSLEER. CDR3 DNA: TGCGCCAGCAGCCCCGGGACTAGCGGGGGAGATGAGCAGTTCTTC. It codes for CASSPGTSGGDEQFF.

V gene TRBV2 combines with J gene TRBJ1-6; D might be TRBD1 (6 bases). This CDR3 region has 15 residues. The V and J ends lost 6 bases and 5 bases respectively, with 14 bases between them. Germline CDR1 is SNHLY and CDR2 is FYNNEI. CDR3 protein: CASRETGSHNSPLHF. The CDR3 region has the DNA TGTGCCAGCAGGGAAACAGGGTCCCATAATTCACCCCTCCACTTT.

The chain joins TRBV12-5 to TRBJ2-7, with 13 bases matching TRBD2. The V gene end was trimmed by 6 bases and the J gene end by 4 bases; junction bases not matched to a gene: 3. Germline CDR1 is LGHNT and CDR2 is FRNRAP. CDR3 length: 14 residues. The CDR3 sequence is CASGRTSGSYEQYF. CDR3 coding DNA: TGTGCTAGTGGAAGGACTAGCGGGAGTTACGAGCAGTACTTC. Variable domain in full (rest from reference TRBV12-5 and TRBJ2-7): DARVTQTPRHKVTEMGQEVTMRCQPILGHNTVFWYRQTMMQGLELLAYFRNRAPLDDSGMPKDRFSAEMPDATLATLKIQPSEPRDSAVYFCASGRTSGSYEQYFGPGTRLTVT.

This sequence joins TRBV10-2 and TRBJ2-3; TRBD2 is a possible D gene (7 bases). Germline loops: CDR1 WSHSY, CDR2 SAAADI. The length of the CDR3 is 19 residues. Trimming pared 0 bases from V and 0 bases from J, leaving 19 bases between. CDR3 in amino acids: CASSESGGHRETSTDTQYF. CDR3 bases: TGCGCCAGCAGTGAGTCGGGAGGGCACAGGGAAACTAGCACAGATACGCAGTATTTT.

The V and J genes are TRBV19 and TRBJ2-1; 7 nucleotides line up with TRBD2. Trimming at V came to 7 bases and at J to 9 bases, leaving 12 bases not matched to a gene. The V gene's germline CDR1 is LNHDA and CDR2 SQIVND (reference sequence). The CDR3 contains 14 residues. The CDR3 spells CASTRGGSTGEQFF. DNA of the CDR3: TGTGCCAGTACGAGGGGAGGGTCAACGGGTGAGCAGTTCTTC.

The V call is TRBV5-1, the J call TRBJ2-4; no definite D call. V lost 3 bases and J lost 0, with 7 bases in between. Germline CDR1 reads SGHRS; CDR2 reads YFSETQ. CDR3 length: 14 amino acids. In DNA form, the CDR3 reads TGCGCCAGCAGCTCTTATTTAGCCAAAAACATTCAGTACTTC. Translation: CASSSYLAKNIQYF.

The rearrangement joins TRBV10-3 to TRBJ1-5; perhaps TRBD1 as D (6 bases). V was clipped by 6 bases and J by 3 bases, with 9 bases between them. CDR3 length: 13 amino acids. Germline loops: CDR1 ENHRY, CDR2 SYGVKD. The CDR3 protein is CAISDRLNQPQHF. CDR3 in DNA: TGTGCCATCAGCGACAGGCTCAATCAGCCCCAGCATTTT.

The chain is built from TRBV4-3 and TRBJ2-5; D not resolved. V gave up 0 bases and J gave up 4 bases, with 9 bases separating them. Germline loops: CDR1 LGHNA, CDR2 YSLEER. The CDR3 extends over 14 amino acids. Here the CDR3 reads CASSQDVDRETQYF. CDR3 in DNA: TGCGCCAGCAGCCAAGATGTAGATAGAGAGACCCAGTACTTC.

The chain couples TRBV28 to TRBJ2-7; possibly TRBD2 for D (6 bases). V was pared by 6 bases and J by 1 base, with 22 bases between. This CDR3 spans 17 amino acids. The germline V gene encodes CDR1 MDHEN and CDR2 SYDVKM. CDR3 bases: TGTGCCAGCAGCCCAAACGGGCGGGGTCCCGTTTCCTACGAGCAGTACTTC. This sequence encodes CASSPNGRGPVSYEQYF.

This clone was observed a single time. The chain employs TRBV5-1 and TRBJ2-1; TRBD2 matches 10 bases. J gave up 13 bases and V 0 bases, and 10 bases lay outside the gene matches. In germline, CDR1 is SGHRS, CDR2 YFSETQ. This CDR3 has 15 residues. DNA of the CDR3: TGCGCCAGCAGCTTGGATTCCGCTAGCGGGAGTACTCAGTTCTTC. Protein product: CASSLDSASGSTQFF.

The chain has TRBV21-1 and TRBJ2-1; the table calls TRBD1, which could not be checked here. TRBV21-1 is a pseudogene locus. The CDR3 runs to 16 residues. The CDR3 nucleotides are TGTGCCAGCAGCAAATTAACAGGGAGCTCCTACAATGAGCAGTTCTTC. This encodes CASSKLTGSSYNEQFF.

V and J are TRBV27 and TRBJ2-7; D unresolved. The germline gives CDR1 MNHEY, CDR2 SMNVEV (reference sequence). The CDR3 consists of 12 residues. Trimming stripped 8 bases from V and 2 bases from J, with 10 bases between. CDR3 residues: CASGRLTYEQYF. The CDR3 DNA reads TGTGCCAGCGGTAGACTTACCTACGAGCAGTACTTC.

The CDR3 region has the DNA TGCGCCAGCAGCCTACAGACTAGCGGGAGTTACAATGAGCAGTTCTTC. It encodes CASSLQTSGSYNEQFF. This sequence joins TRBV5-1 and TRBJ2-1, with 12 bases lining up with TRBD2. Unmatched junction bases numbered 6, after V lost 4 bases and J lost 4 bases. Per the germline V gene, CDR1 is SGHRS and CDR2 is YFSETQ. The length of the CDR3 is 16 residues.

The chain recombines TRBV10-3 with TRBJ1-6; TRBD1 agrees at 9 bases. J was trimmed by 5 bases and V by 6 bases; bases with no gene match: 2. Germline V gene sequence: CDR1 ENHRY, CDR2 SYGVKD. The CDR3 contains 14 residues. CDR3 loop: CAIRGDRDNSPLHF. For the CDR3, the DNA is TGTGCCATCAGGGGGGACAGGGATAATTCACCCCTCCACTTT.

The chain uses TRBV10-2 and TRBJ2-7; possibly TRBD2 for D (5 bases). Germline CDR1 and CDR2: WSHSY and SAAADI. Trimming took 7 bases from V and 1 from J, leaving 14 bases between them. The CDR3 runs to 14 residues. This CDR3 reads CASTAPEESYEQYF. CDR3 nucleotide sequence: TGCGCCAGCACCGCCCCGGAGGAGTCCTACGAGCAGTACTTC.

The rearrangement links TRBV29-1 to TRBJ1-1; TRBD1 matches at 9 bases. The germline V gene encodes CDR1 SQVTM and CDR2 ANQGSEA. CDR3 length equals 13 residues. Germline trimming cut 7 bases from V and 1 base from J; bases unmatched to any gene: 4. The CDR3 DNA sequence: TGCAGCGCCACGGGACAGGGGAACACTGAAGCTTTCTTT. It encodes CSATGQGNTEAFF.

The DNA of the CDR3 is TGCGCCAGCAGCTCGGTTGGAGCGGGAGGCGGTGAGCAGTTCTTC. Protein product: CASSSVGAGGGEQFF. This chain connects TRBV5-1 to TRBJ2-1, with 9 bases lining up with TRBD2. The ends lost 3 bases at V and 9 bases at J; junction bases unmatched: 10. Germline CDR1 is SGHRS and CDR2 is YFSETQ. This CDR3 is built from 15 residues.

The chain links TRBV15 to TRBJ1-1; D is unclear. The CDR3 contains 16 residues. Germline assignment: CDR1 LNHNV and CDR2 YYDKDF (reference sequence). V was pared by 4 bases and J by 3 bases, with 18 bases between. The CDR3: CATSKGGSGSYTEAFF. CDR3 bases: TGTGCCACCAGCAAAGGAGGGTCCGGTTCTTACACTGAAGCTTTCTTT.